This TCR beta chain was captured by sequencing in a study of T cell repertoires in cytomegalovirus infection. Overall study: The authors used CMV epitopes that were HLA-C-restricted (recently identified) and HLA-B-restricted (well studied). Matching HLA type and CMV infection were both indicated by public TCR beta signatures.

Study-level findings and limits: Summed frequency of shared TCR beta families picked out CMV carriers who also had the relevant HLA. The ex vivo response was dominated by HLA-C-restricted CMV-specific TCR beta clonotypes.

TCRdb re-called the reads with MiXCR, one entry per CDR3 protein. Of approximately 600,000 distinct CDR3 sequences in the sample, 40% were seen once. Of note for this clonotype: The antigen remains undetermined.

Germline CDR1 reads SGDLS; CDR2 reads YYNGEE. J lost 4 bases, V lost 4 bases, and 10 bases had no gene match. The CDR3 runs 15 residues. The chain combines TRBV9 with TRBJ2-5; 7 positions match TRBD2. This receptor was obtained from a human donor in good health (CMV status not recorded). Some clones in this sample may be carry-over from other donors' samples. Sequencing used cultured PBMCs, obtained from culture after CMV antigen stimulation. In DNA form, the CDR3 reads TGTGCCAGCAGCCCTCACGGCGGGAGTGGAGAGACCCAGTACTTC. Translation gives CASSPHGGSGETQYF.